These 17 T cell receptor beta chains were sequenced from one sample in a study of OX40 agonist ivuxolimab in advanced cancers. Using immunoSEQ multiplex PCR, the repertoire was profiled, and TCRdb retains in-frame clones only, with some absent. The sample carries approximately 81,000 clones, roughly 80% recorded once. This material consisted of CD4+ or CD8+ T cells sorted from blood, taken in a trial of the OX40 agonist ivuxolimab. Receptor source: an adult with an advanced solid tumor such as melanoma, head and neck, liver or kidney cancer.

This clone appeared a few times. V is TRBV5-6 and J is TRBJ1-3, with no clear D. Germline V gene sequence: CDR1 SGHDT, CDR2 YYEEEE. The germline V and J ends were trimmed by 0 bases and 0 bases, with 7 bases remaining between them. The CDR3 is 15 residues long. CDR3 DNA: TGTGCCAGCAGCTTGGCGGGCTTCTCTGGAAACACCATATATTTT. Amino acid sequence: CASSLAGFSGNTIYF.

The CDR3 DNA reads TGCGCCAGCAGCTTGGTCCAGCCAGGGAACACTGAAGCTTTCTTT. Residues: CASSLVQPGNTEAFF. This chain connects TRBV5-1 to TRBJ1-1, with unresolved D. This CDR3 has 15 residues. With 0 bases removed from V and 1 base from J, the gap between germline ends came to 10 bases. Germline CDR1 SGHRS, CDR2 YFSETQ.

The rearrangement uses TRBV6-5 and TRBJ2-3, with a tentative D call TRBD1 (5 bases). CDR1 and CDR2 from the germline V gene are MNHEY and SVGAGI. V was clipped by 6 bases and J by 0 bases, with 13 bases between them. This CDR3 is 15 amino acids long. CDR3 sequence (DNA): TGTGCCAGCAGCCGGCAGGGCTTTAGCACAGATACGCAGTATTTT. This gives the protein CASSRQGFSTDTQYF.

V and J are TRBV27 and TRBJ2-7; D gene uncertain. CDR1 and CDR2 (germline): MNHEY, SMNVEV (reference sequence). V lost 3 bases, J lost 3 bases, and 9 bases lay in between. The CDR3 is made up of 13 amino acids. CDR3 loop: CASSFQQNYEQYF. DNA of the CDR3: TGTGCCAGCAGTTTCCAACAGAACTACGAGCAGTACTTC.

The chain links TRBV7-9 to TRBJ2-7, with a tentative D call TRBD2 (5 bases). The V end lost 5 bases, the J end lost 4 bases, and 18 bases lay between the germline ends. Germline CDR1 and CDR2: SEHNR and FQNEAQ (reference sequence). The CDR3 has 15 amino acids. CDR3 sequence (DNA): TGTGCCAGCAGCCAAGCTCGGGGATCTGCTTACGAGCAGTACTTC. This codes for CASSQARGSAYEQYF. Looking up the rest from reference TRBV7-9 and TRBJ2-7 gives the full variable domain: DTGVSQNPRHKITKRGQNVTFRCDPISEHNRLYWYRQTLGQGPEFLTYFQNEAQLEKSRLLSDRFSAERPKGSFSTLEIQRTEQGDSAMYLCASSQARGSAYEQYFGPGTRLTVT.

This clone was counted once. The CDR3 here is CASTLKRGDTQYF. As DNA, the CDR3 is TGTGCCAGCACCCTTAAAAGGGGAGATACGCAGTATTTT. The chain combines TRBV7-9 with TRBJ2-3; tentatively, D is TRBD1 (5 bases). The germline V and J ends were trimmed by 7 bases and 5 bases, with 13 bases remaining between them. This CDR3 has 13 residues. Per germline, CDR1 SEHNR and CDR2 FQNEAQ (reference sequence). The variable domain in full, completed from reference TRBV7-9 and TRBJ2-3, reads DTGVSQNPRHKITKRGQNVTFRCDPISEHNRLYWYRQTLGQGPEFLTYFQNEAQLEKSRLLSDRFSAERPKGSFSTLEIQRTEQGDSAMYLCASTLKRGDTQYFGPGTRLTVL.

As DNA, the CDR3 is TGTGCCAGTAAATCCAGGCATGAGCAGCCCCAGCATTTT. This codes for CASKSRHEQPQHF. The rearrangement uses TRBV19 and TRBJ1-5; D is ambiguous. This CDR3 has 13 residues. The V end lost 7 bases, the J end lost 7 bases, and 14 bases lay between the germline ends. The germline gives CDR1 LNHDA, CDR2 SQIVND (reference sequence).

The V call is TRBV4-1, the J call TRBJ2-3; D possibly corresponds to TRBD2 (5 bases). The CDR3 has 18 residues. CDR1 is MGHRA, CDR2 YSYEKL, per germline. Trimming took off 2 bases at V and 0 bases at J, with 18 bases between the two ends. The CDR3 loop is CASSQLILRVNSTDTQYF. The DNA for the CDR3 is TGCGCCAGCAGCCAATTAATTCTGCGGGTCAATAGCACAGATACGCAGTATTTT.

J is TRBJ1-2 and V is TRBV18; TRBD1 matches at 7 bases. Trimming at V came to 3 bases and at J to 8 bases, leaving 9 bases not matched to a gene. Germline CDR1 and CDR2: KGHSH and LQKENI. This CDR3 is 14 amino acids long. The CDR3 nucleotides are TGTGCCAGCTCACCGGACAGGTCTGCCGCGGGCTACACCTTC. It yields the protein CASSPDRSAAGYTF.

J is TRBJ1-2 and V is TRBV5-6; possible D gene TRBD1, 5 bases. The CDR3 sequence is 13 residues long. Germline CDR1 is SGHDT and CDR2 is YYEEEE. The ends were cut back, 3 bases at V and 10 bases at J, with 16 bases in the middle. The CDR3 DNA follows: TGTGCCAGCAGCTCAGGGACCGGACGACTCTACACCTTC. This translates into CASSSGTGRLYTF.

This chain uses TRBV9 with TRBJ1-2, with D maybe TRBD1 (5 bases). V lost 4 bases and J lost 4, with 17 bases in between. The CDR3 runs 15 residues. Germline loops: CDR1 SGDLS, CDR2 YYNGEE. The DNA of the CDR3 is TGTGCCAGCAGCCTCGTGGGGACTGGCGGCTATGGCTACACCTTC. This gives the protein CASSLVGTGGYGYTF.

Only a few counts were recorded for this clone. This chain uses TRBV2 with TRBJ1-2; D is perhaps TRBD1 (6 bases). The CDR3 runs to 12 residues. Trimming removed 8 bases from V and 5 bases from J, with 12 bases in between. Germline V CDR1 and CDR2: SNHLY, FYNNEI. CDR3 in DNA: TGTGCCAGCTCCCGGGACATATATGGCTACACCTTC. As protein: CASSRDIYGYTF.

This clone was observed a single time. The CDR3 region has the DNA TGTGCCAGCTCACCAGGGACAGAAATTCAGCCCCAGCATTTT. Its protein is CASSPGTEIQPQHF. V is TRBV18 and J is TRBJ1-5; TRBD1 agrees at 7 bases. CDR3 size: 14 residues. Germline V lookup: CDR1 KGHSH, CDR2 LQKENI. The ends lost 2 bases at V and 6 bases at J; junction bases unmatched: 4. The complete variable domain, with remaining parts taken from reference TRBV18 and TRBJ1-5, reads NAGVMQNPRHLVRRRGQEARLRCSPMKGHSHVYWYRQLPEEGLKFMVYLQKENIIDESGMPKERFSAEFPKEGPSILRIQQVVRGDSAAYFCASSPGTEIQPQHFGDGTRLSIL.

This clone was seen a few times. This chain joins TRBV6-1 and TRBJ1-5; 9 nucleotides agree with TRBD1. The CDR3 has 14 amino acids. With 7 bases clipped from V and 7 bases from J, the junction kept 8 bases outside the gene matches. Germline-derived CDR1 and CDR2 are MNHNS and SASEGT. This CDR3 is CASKATGGNQPQHF. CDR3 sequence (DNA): TGTGCCAGCAAGGCGACAGGGGGGAACCAGCCCCAGCATTTT.

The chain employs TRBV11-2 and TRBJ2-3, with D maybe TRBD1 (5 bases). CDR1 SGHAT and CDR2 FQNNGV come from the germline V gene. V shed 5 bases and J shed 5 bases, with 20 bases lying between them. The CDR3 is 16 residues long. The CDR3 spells CASSLTRTYTGDTQYF. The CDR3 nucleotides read TGTGCCAGCAGCCTTACCCGGACGTATACAGGAGATACGCAGTATTTT.

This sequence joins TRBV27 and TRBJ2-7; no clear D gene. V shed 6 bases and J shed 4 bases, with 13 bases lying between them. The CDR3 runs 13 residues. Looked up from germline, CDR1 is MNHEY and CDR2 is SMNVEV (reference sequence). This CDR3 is CASRPHLAYEQYF. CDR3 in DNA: TGTGCCAGCAGGCCGCATCTGGCATACGAGCAGTACTTC.

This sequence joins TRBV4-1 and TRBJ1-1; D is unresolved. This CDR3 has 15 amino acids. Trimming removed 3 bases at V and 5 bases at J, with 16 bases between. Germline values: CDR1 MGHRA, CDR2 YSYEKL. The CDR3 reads CASSQAPSTRTEAFF. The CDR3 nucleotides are TGCGCCAGCAGCCAGGCTCCATCGACCAGGACTGAAGCTTTCTTT.